A single sample is the source of the 18 T cell receptor beta chains below, sequenced in a study of cytomegalovirus exposure and HLA in healthy donors. PCR employed 60 Vbeta and 13 Jbeta primers. The repertoire was sequenced with immunoSEQ multiplex PCR; TCRdb's copy has only in-frame clones and lacks some. The data hold roughly 110,000 clones, with over 75% observed a single time. The sample taken for sequencing was PBMCs. The receptors were sampled from a young man in good health and CMV-seronegative.

The rearrangement joins TRBV2 to TRBJ1-5, with 7 bases identical to TRBD1. This CDR3 has 19 amino acids. Germline V CDR1 and CDR2: SNHLY, FYNNEI. V shed 3 bases, J shed 5 bases, and the junction held 19 bases outside the gene matches. Written as DNA, the CDR3 is TGTGCCAGCAGTGAGGGGGCAGGGGGTTTTATTAGGTTCGATCAGCCCCAGCATTTT. Translation gives CASSEGAGGFIRFDQPQHF.

The J gene is TRBJ1-1, the V gene TRBV5-6; the D gene is possibly TRBD1 (5 bases). Germline-derived CDR1 and CDR2 are SGHDT and YYEEEE. Deletions cut 0 bases from V and 5 bases from J, with 11 bases between. The CDR3 is 14 amino acids. This CDR3 reads CASSLGRGLTEAFF. In DNA form, the CDR3 reads TGTGCCAGCAGCTTGGGACGGGGGTTGACTGAAGCTTTCTTT.

This chain uses TRBV19 with TRBJ1-6; D gene ambiguous. V was cut by 7 bases and J by 7 bases, with 8 bases left in between. There are 12 residues in the CDR3. CDR1 and CDR2 from the germline V gene are LNHDA and SQIVND (reference sequence). The CDR3 here is CASTIRNSPLHF. DNA for the CDR3: TGTGCCAGTACCATACGGAATTCACCCCTCCACTTT.

The chain uses TRBV9 and TRBJ2-6, with a possible D match to TRBD1 (5 bases). Germline CDR1 and CDR2: SGDLS and YYNGEE. The V end was cut by 3 bases, the J end by 4 bases, with 11 bases between. The CDR3 loop spans 15 amino acids. CDR3 sequence reads: CASSALGAGANVLTF. CDR3 sequence (DNA): TGTGCCAGCAGCGCTTTAGGGGCAGGGGCCAACGTCCTGACTTTC. Supplemented by reference TRBV9 and TRBJ2-6, the full variable domain reads DSGVTQTPKHLITATGQRVTLRCSPRSGDLSVYWYQQSLDQGLQFLIQYYNGEERAKGNILERFSAQQFPDLHSELNLSSLELGDSALYFCASSALGAGANVLTFGAGSRLTVL.

Here the CDR3 DNA reads TGTGCCAGCAGCCCCGCCGCACTGGTTGGCTACACCTTC. As protein: CASSPAALVGYTF. The chain carries TRBV7-9 and TRBJ1-2; D is unresolved. The V gene lost 5 bases and the J gene lost 7 bases, with 14 bases spanning the gap. The CDR3 sequence is 13 residues long. Germline CDR1 and CDR2: SEHNR and FQNEAQ (reference sequence).

The CDR3 reads CATSRDAGFSGANVLTF. CDR3 sequence (DNA): TGTGCCACCAGCAGAGATGCCGGGTTCTCTGGGGCCAACGTCCTGACTTTC. The rearrangement uses TRBV15 and TRBJ2-6; D gene uncertain. This CDR3 spans 17 amino acids. Germline CDR1 is LNHNV and CDR2 is YYDKDF (reference sequence). Trimming left V 0 bases short and J 0 bases short, with 9 bases between.

J is TRBJ1-2 and V is TRBV27; 7 bases fit TRBD1. V was clipped by 6 bases and J by 7 bases; unmatched bases: 11. From germline, CDR1 is MNHEY and CDR2 SMNVEV (reference sequence). CDR3 length: 14 residues. CDR3 loop: CASSPTGTVSGYTF. The CDR3, as DNA: TGTGCCAGCAGCCCCACCGGGACAGTAAGTGGCTACACCTTC.

Comments on this clone: Within the sample, other DNA sequences also encode this same CDR3. The chain recombines TRBV4-1 with TRBJ2-5, with a weak D call TRBD2 (5 bases). With 4 bases removed from V and 5 bases from J, the gap between germline ends came to 8 bases. Germline V gene sequence: CDR1 MGHRA, CDR2 YSYEKL. This CDR3 comprises 12 residues. CDR3 residues: CASSRPGETQYF. CDR3 nucleotide sequence: TGCGCCAGCAGCCGACCGGGGGAGACCCAGTACTTC.

The J gene is TRBJ1-2, the V gene TRBV28; 7 nucleotides line up with TRBD1. J was trimmed by 2 bases and V by 5 bases; bases with no gene match: 5. The CDR3 length is 14 residues. Per the germline V gene, CDR1 is MDHEN and CDR2 is SYDVKM. Here the CDR3 reads CASSLTGVNYGYTF. The CDR3 bases are TGTGCCAGCAGTCTCACAGGGGTAAACTATGGCTACACCTTC.

The chain recombines TRBV30 with TRBJ2-2; TRBD1 matches 12 bases. The CDR3 is 18 amino acids. From germline, CDR1 is GTSNPN and CDR2 SVGIG (reference sequence). V trimming: 4 bases; J trimming: 4 bases; junction bases outside the gene matches: 13. CDR3 sequence reads: CAWISQGQGAWGTGELFF. CDR3 nucleotides: TGTGCCTGGATTAGTCAGGGACAGGGGGCCTGGGGCACCGGGGAGCTGTTTTTT. Full variable domain (missing parts from reference TRBV30 and TRBJ2-2): SQTIHQWPATLVQPVGSPLSLECTVEGTSNPNLYWYRQAAGRGLQLLFYSVGIGQISSEVPQNLSASRPQDRQFILSSKKLLLSDSGFYLCAWISQGQGAWGTGELFFGEGSRLTVL.

This chain uses TRBV25-1 with TRBJ2-1; a possible D gene is TRBD2 (7 bases). This CDR3 comprises 13 residues. The V and J ends lost 6 bases and 5 bases respectively, with 11 bases between them. Per the germline V gene, CDR1 is MGHDK and CDR2 is SYGVNS. The CDR3 region has the DNA TGTGCCAGCAGACGGGGGGCGAACAATGAGCAGTTCTTC. It specifies CASRRGANNEQFF. Drawing the rest from reference TRBV25-1 and TRBJ2-1, the complete variable domain is EADIYQTPRYLVIGTGKKITLECSQTMGHDKMYWYQQDPGMELHLIHYSYGVNSTEKGDLSSESTVSRIRTEHFPLTLESARPSHTSQYLCASRRGANNEQFFGPGTRLTVL.

V and J are TRBV9 and TRBJ2-3; D perhaps matches TRBD2 (6 bases). The germline V gene has CDR1 SGDLS and CDR2 YYNGEE. The CDR3 runs 15 residues. Trimming took off 0 bases at V and 4 bases at J, with 12 bases between the two ends. CDR3 loop: CASSVDRLGPDTQYF. In DNA form, the CDR3 reads TGTGCCAGCAGCGTAGATAGACTAGGCCCAGATACGCAGTATTTT.

The chain couples TRBV29-1 to TRBJ1-5, with D possibly matching TRBD1 (6 bases). The CDR3 consists of 14 residues. Germline values: CDR1 SQVTM, CDR2 ANQGSEA. Trimming stripped 4 bases from V and 11 bases from J, with 21 bases between. Written as DNA, the CDR3 is TGCAGCGTTGGGGAGAGGGGGAAGGGGGTAGCCCAGCATTTT. Protein product: CSVGERGKGVAQHF.

The sample holds a few counts of this clone. The V call is TRBV6-1, the J call TRBJ1-4, with TRBD1 matching over 9 bases. From germline, CDR1 is MNHNS and CDR2 SASEGT. There are 13 residues in the CDR3. Germline trimming cut 5 bases from V and 12 bases from J; bases unmatched to any gene: 7. The CDR3: CASSPIQGAELFF. In nucleotides, the CDR3 is TGTGCCAGCAGTCCAATACAGGGGGCCGAACTGTTTTTT.

The chain has TRBV5-1 and TRBJ2-5; D perhaps matches TRBD1 (6 bases). V lost 0 bases, J lost 4 bases, and 10 bases lay in between. CDR3 length: 14 amino acids. CDR1 is SGHRS, CDR2 YFSETQ, per germline. Here the CDR3 reads CASSLGAGAETQYF. DNA for the CDR3: TGCGCCAGCAGCTTGGGGGCAGGGGCAGAGACCCAGTACTTC.

The genes are TRBV6-5 and TRBJ1-5, with D possibly matching TRBD1 (6 bases). The germline V gene encodes CDR1 MNHEY and CDR2 SVGAGI. V was pared by 6 bases and J by 0 bases, with 12 bases between. The CDR3 consists of 15 residues. CDR3 sequence reads: CASSRGSGSNQPQHF. CDR3 nucleotides: TGTGCCAGCAGCAGGGGTTCCGGTAGCAATCAGCCCCAGCATTTT.

The chain couples TRBV28 to TRBJ2-7; 13 positions match TRBD2. CDR3 size: 18 residues. CDR1 and CDR2 (germline): MDHEN, SYDVKM. V shed 4 bases, J shed 3 bases, and the junction held 12 bases outside the gene matches. This CDR3 is CASSWVPGLAGVRYEQYF. In DNA form, the CDR3 reads TGTGCCAGCAGTTGGGTACCCGGACTAGCGGGAGTTCGCTACGAGCAGTACTTC.

This rearrangement joins TRBV27 to TRBJ2-5; no clear D. This CDR3 comprises 13 residues. Trimming removed 2 bases at V and 1 base at J, with 5 bases between. From germline, CDR1 is MNHEY and CDR2 SMNVEV (reference sequence). DNA of the CDR3: TGTGCCAGCAGTTTAGCGGCCCAAGAGACCCAGTACTTC. Amino acids: CASSLAAQETQYF.